The following is a TCR beta chain sequence with its context. What it binds is not known. The CDR3 is 16 residues long. The germline gives CDR1 SGHKS, CDR2 YYEKEE (reference sequence). The ends lost 2 bases at V and 3 bases at J; junction bases unmatched: 4. This sample was included in a study of CD8 T cells in ankylosing spondylitis. Overall study findings and caveats: The authors reported significant enrichment of disease-linked clones in matched ankylosing spondylitis synovial fluid. Relatively rare in peripheral blood, disease-linked clones were also CD8+. Blood of patients with ankylosing spondylitis appeared to be characterized by a TCR beta motif of several highly homologous variants. Earlier work had already found some motif variants in reactive arthritis synovial fluid and blood.

Generation of TCR beta libraries employed quantitative 5'-RACE incorporating molecular barcodes. One entry per CDR3 protein, called by TCRdb with MiXCR from the 5' RACE reads. The sample holds some 700,000 distinct CDR3 sequences, around a fifth seen once. This clonotype originated in a male donor with ankylosing spondylitis. Specimen: blood, either unsorted or a sorted T cell fraction (not recorded which). The chain combines TRBV5-5 with TRBJ2-3; 12 nucleotides match TRBD2. This CDR3 reads CASSFLAGGQTDTQYF. The CDR3 DNA reads TGTGCCAGCAGCTTCCTAGCGGGGGGGCAAACAGATACGCAGTATTTT.